The next 2 T cell receptor beta chains were all read from a single sample in a study of regulatory T cells in long-lasting Graves disease. Noted time point: newly diagnosed GD, antithyroid drugs for less than 3 months. The TCR library was made from RNA that had been extracted from PBMCs in TRIzol. Researchers made TCR beta libraries by using iRepertoire HTBI primers and running Arm-PCR on CDR3 regions. TCRdb called the multiplex PCR reads again in MiXCR, with one record for every CDR3 protein. This table has 400,000 to 500,000 distinct CDR3 sequences, around 15% appearing once. These data also formed part of another study, on T cells in Graves' hyperthyroidism and ophthalmopathy.

The input for sequencing was peripheral blood mononuclear cells (PBMCs), taken at new diagnosis, from a patient treated with antithyroid drugs. The receptors stem from a woman younger than 30 with Graves disease.

This chain links TRBV2 with TRBJ2-5; no definite D call. Germline values: CDR1 SNHLY, CDR2 FYNNEI. The CDR3 loop spans 13 amino acids. Trimming removed 5 bases from V and 2 bases from J, with 9 bases in between. CDR3 coding DNA: TGTGCCAGCAGTTACGCGTTACAAGAGACCCAGTACTTC. It codes for CASSYALQETQYF.

The sample holds many counts of this clonotype. The chain combines TRBV28 with TRBJ2-7; D assignment may be TRBD1 or TRBD2 (6 bases each). Trimming stripped 7 bases from V and 3 bases from J, with 10 bases between. The CDR3 is made up of 12 amino acids. Germline CDR1 is MDHEN and CDR2 is SYDVKM. CDR3 bases: TGTGCCAGCAAGGGGGGTATCTACGAGCAGTACTTC. It specifies CASKGGIYEQYF.